These 10 T cell receptor beta chains originate from one sample sequenced in a study of T cells in Graves' hyperthyroidism and ophthalmopathy. TCR beta CDR3 region amplification was performed from RNA transcripts. Researchers ran a first-round RT-PCR on the TCR CDR3 using the HTBI primer set. TCRdb redid the calling of the multiplex PCR reads with MiXCR, one entry per CDR3 protein. The sample lists around 300,000 distinct CDR3 sequences; approximately 14% were seen once. Sequencing was performed on blood. Receptors were obtained from a woman aged 30 to 39 with Graves' hyperthyroidism.

This clonotype was counted a few times. The V call is TRBV6-2 or TRBV6-3, the J call TRBJ2-2, with D uncertain. Trimming shortened V by 5 bases and J by 5 bases, and 15 bases separated the two germline ends. The length of the CDR3 is 15 residues. Germline CDR1 MNHEY, CDR2 SVGEGT. CDR3 DNA: TGTGCCAGCAGTCCCGATCGACCGGTAACCGGGGAGCTGTTTTTT. Translated, it gives CASSPDRPVTGELFF.

The chain carries TRBV2 and TRBJ2-1, with D perhaps assigned TRBD1 or TRBD2 (5 bases each). The CDR3 covers 14 residues. V was pared by 8 bases and J by 8 bases, with 19 bases between. CDR1 is SNHLY and CDR2 is FYNNEI in the germline V gene. DNA for the CDR3: TGTGCCAGCTTTCGGGGCATTGCTCCCCATGAGCAGTTCTTC. It encodes CASFRGIAPHEQFF.

This clonotype showed up many times. This chain links TRBV28 with TRBJ2-5; a weak D match, TRBD2 (6 bases). The germline CDR1 and CDR2 sequences are MDHEN and SYDVKM. V shed 7 bases and J shed 4 bases, with 19 bases lying between them. The CDR3 has 15 amino acids. The DNA of the CDR3 is TGTGCCAGCACTCACCTCGGGCAGGAGGGAGAGACCCAGTACTTC. Residues: CASTHLGQEGETQYF.

The V and J genes are TRBV12-3 or TRBV12-4 and TRBJ1-3; TRBD1 matches at 7 bases. J gave up 1 base and V 3 bases, and 6 bases lay outside the gene matches. This CDR3 region has 16 residues. The DNA for the CDR3 is TGTGCCAGCAGTTTGCTCAGGGGGGGGTCTGGAAACACCATATATTTT. This translates into CASSLLRGGSGNTIYF.

This clonotype was seen ten or more times. The genes are TRBV11-2 and TRBJ2-3; a possible D gene is TRBD2 (6 bases). Trimming stripped 5 bases from V and 2 bases from J, with 14 bases between. The CDR3 extends over 15 amino acids. Germline-derived CDR1 and CDR2 are SGHAT and FQNNGV. In nucleotides, the CDR3 is TGTGCCAGCAGCCCCAACCGACTAGACACAGATACGCAGTATTTT. It specifies CASSPNRLDTDTQYF.

The chain joins TRBV30 to TRBJ2-7; a possible D gene is TRBD1 (6 bases). V was cut by 3 bases and J by 5 bases, with 14 bases left in between. In germline, CDR1 is GTSNPN, CDR2 SVGIG (reference sequence). This CDR3 region has 13 residues. The CDR3 DNA reads TGTGCCTGGAGGCCTACAGGGATCGACGAGCAGTACTTC. Translation: CAWRPTGIDEQYF.

V is TRBV3-1 and J is TRBJ1-6; no firm D call. Between the trimmed V and J ends, which lost 2 bases and 9 bases, there was a span of 8 bases. This CDR3 is 13 amino acids long. Germline lookup yields CDR1 LGHDT and CDR2 YNNKEL (reference sequence). This chain's CDR3 is CASSQREASPLHF. The CDR3 DNA sequence: TGTGCCAGCAGCCAAAGAGAGGCTTCACCCCTCCACTTT. Combining the CDR3 with reference TRBV3-1 and TRBJ1-6 gives the whole variable domain DTAVSQTPKYLVTQMGNDKSIKCEQNLGHDTMYWYKQDSKKFLKIMFSYNNKELIINETVPNRFSPKSPDKAHLNLHINSLELGDSAVYFCASSQREASPLHFGNGTRLTVT.

There are many counts of this clonotype. V is TRBV13 and J is TRBJ1-2, with 7 bases identical to TRBD1. Germline-derived CDR1 and CDR2 are PRHDT and FYEKMQ (reference sequence). V lost 4 bases, J lost 2 bases, and 10 bases stayed unmatched. The CDR3 extends over 16 amino acids. The CDR3 reads CASSSRDREGNYGYTF. DNA of the CDR3: TGTGCCAGCAGCTCCCGGGACAGAGAAGGGAACTATGGCTACACCTTC.

There are a few counts of this clonotype. The rearrangement links TRBV3-1 to TRBJ2-4; the D gene is possibly TRBD2 (5 bases). V lost 2 bases and J lost 9, with 11 bases in between. The CDR3 totals 13 residues. Germline loops: CDR1 LGHDT, CDR2 YNNKEL (reference sequence). CDR3 region: CASSQTGSAIQYF. CDR3 DNA: TGTGCCAGCAGCCAAACGGGATCTGCCATTCAGTACTTC. Complete variable domain (other parts from reference TRBV3-1 and TRBJ2-4): DTAVSQTPKYLVTQMGNDKSIKCEQNLGHDTMYWYKQDSKKFLKIMFSYNNKELIINETVPNRFSPKSPDKAHLNLHINSLELGDSAVYFCASSQTGSAIQYFGAGTRLSVL.

The gene calls are TRBV4-3 and TRBJ2-6, with D tentatively TRBD1 or TRBD2 (6 bases each). The V and J ends lost 5 bases and 2 bases respectively, with 13 bases between them. The CDR3 loop spans 16 amino acids. Per germline, CDR1 LGHNA and CDR2 YSLEER. The CDR3 loop reads CASSSGGGTGANVLTF. The CDR3 bases are TGCGCCAGCAGCTCCGGAGGGGGGACTGGGGCCAACGTCCTGACTTTC.